This T cell receptor beta chain was documented in a study of control samples from healthy donors and cancer patients. There are a few counts of this clone. The CDR3 runs to 14 residues. Trimming removed 6 bases from V and 8 bases from J, with 19 bases in between. Germline loops: CDR1 SGHTA, CDR2 FQGNSA. Produced via immunoSEQ multiplex PCR; TCRdb's table is partial and in-frame only. The sample has about 85,000 clones, roughly 89% seen once; the top ten hold roughly 7.6%. The rearrangement joins TRBV7-2 to TRBJ1-1; D remains ambiguous. The TCR was taken from a woman in her fifties or sixties in good health. The sequenced sample was blood. The DNA for the CDR3 is TGTGCCAGCAGGGTTTATATCCCAAACGCAGAAGCTTTCTTT. Encoded protein: CASRVYIPNAEAFF. Looking up the rest from reference TRBV7-2 and TRBJ1-1 gives the full variable domain: GAGVSQSPSNKVTEKGKDVELRCDPISGHTALYWYRQSLGQGLEFLIYFQGNSAPDKSGLPSDRFSAERTGGSVSTLTIQRTQQEDSAVYLCASRVYIPNAEAFFGQGTRLTVV.